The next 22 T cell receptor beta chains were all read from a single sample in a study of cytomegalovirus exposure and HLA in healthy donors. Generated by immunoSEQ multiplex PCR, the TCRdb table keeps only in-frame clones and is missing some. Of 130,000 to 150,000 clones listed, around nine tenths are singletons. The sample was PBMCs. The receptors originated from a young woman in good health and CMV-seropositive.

DNA of the CDR3: TGCAGCGTTGAAGATCCTGTTGGAGACCCGCGGCTAATAGACTATGGCTACACCTTC. Translation gives CSVEDPVGDPRLIDYGYTF. The chain links TRBV29-1 to TRBJ1-2; D unresolved. The germline V gene encodes CDR1 SQVTM and CDR2 ANQGSEA. The CDR3 is made up of 19 amino acids. Trimming removed 0 bases from V and 3 bases from J, with 26 bases in between.

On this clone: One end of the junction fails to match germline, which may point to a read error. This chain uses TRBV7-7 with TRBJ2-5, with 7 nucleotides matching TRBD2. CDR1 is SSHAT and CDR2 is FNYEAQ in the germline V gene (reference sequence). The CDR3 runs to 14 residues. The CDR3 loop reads CASSPQRGRETQYF. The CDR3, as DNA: TGTGCTAGCAGTCCCCAGCGGGGAAGGGAGACCCAGTACTTC.

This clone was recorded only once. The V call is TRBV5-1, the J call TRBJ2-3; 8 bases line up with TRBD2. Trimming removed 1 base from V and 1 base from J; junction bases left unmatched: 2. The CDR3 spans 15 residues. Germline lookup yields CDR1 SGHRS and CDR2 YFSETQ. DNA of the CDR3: TGCGCCAGCAGCTTGCAGACTAGCGGCACAGATACGCAGTATTTT. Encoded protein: CASSLQTSGTDTQYF. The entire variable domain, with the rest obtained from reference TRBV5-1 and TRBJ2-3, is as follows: KAGVTQTPRYLIKTRGQQVTLSCSPISGHRSVSWYQQTPGQGLQFLFEYFSETQRNKGNFPGRFSGRQFSNSRSEMNVSTLELGDSALYLCASSLQTSGTDTQYFGPGTRLTVL.

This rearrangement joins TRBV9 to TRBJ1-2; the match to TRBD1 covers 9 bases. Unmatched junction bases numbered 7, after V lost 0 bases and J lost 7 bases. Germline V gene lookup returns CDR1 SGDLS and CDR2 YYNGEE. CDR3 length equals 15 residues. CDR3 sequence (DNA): TGTGCCAGCAGCGTAGAGGGACAGGGTCTAACTGGCTACACCTTC. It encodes CASSVEGQGLTGYTF.

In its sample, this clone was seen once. DNA of the CDR3: TGTGCCAGCAGCGCCGGGCCTATGGGGCGGTCGAACACCGGGGAGCTGTTTTTT. Translation: CASSAGPMGRSNTGELFF. The chain recombines TRBV9 with TRBJ2-2; TRBD1 is a possible D gene (5 bases). The germline V and J ends were trimmed by 3 bases and 0 bases, with 18 bases remaining between them. CDR1 is SGDLS, CDR2 YYNGEE, per germline. The CDR3 consists of 18 residues.

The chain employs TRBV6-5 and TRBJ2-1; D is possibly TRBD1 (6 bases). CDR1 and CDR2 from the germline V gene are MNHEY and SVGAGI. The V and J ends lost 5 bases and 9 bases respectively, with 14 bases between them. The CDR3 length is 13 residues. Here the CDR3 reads CASSEQGVGEQFF. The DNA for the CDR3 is TGTGCCAGCAGTGAACAGGGTGTCGGTGAGCAGTTCTTC.

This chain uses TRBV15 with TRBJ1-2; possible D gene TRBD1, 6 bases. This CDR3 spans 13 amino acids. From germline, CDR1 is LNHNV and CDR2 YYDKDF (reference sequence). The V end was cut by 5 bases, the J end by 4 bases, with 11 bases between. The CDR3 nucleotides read TGTGCCACCAGCTTAGGGGGGGGCTATGGCTACACCTTC. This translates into CATSLGGGYGYTF.

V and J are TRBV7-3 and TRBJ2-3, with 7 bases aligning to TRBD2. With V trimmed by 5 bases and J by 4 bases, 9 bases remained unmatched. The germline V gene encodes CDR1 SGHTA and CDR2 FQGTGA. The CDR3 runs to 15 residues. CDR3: CASSLGRERADTQYF. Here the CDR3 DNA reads TGTGCCAGCAGCCTAGGGCGGGAGAGGGCAGATACGCAGTATTTT.

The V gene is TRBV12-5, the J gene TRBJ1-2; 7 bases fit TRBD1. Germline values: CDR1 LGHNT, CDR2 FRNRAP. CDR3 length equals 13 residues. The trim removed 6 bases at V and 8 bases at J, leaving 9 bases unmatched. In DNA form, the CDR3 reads TGTGCTAGTGGCCAGGGACAGCCTTGGGGCTACACCTTC. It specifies CASGQGQPWGYTF.

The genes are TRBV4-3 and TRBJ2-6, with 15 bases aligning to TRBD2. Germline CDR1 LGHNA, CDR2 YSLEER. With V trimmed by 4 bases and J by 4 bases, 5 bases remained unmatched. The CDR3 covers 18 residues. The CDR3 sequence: CASSRTSGGASGANVLTF. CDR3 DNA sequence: TGCGCCAGCAGCCGGACTAGCGGGGGGGCCTCGGGGGCCAACGTCCTGACTTTC.

CDR3: CASTGGQAYGYTF. The CDR3, as DNA: TGTGCCAGCACGGGGGGACAGGCCTATGGCTACACCTTC. This chain uses TRBV6-1 with TRBJ1-2; 8 positions agree with TRBD1. This CDR3 spans 13 amino acids. Per the germline V gene, CDR1 is MNHNS and CDR2 is SASEGT. Trimming took 7 bases from V and 4 from J; bases not matched to a gene: 5.

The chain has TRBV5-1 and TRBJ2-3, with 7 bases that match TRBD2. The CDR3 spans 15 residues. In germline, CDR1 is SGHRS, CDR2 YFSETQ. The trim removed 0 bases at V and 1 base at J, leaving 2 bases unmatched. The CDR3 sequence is CASSLERDGTDTQYF. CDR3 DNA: TGCGCCAGCAGCTTGGAGCGGGACGGCACAGATACGCAGTATTTT. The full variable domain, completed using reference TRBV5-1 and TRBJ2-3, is KAGVTQTPRYLIKTRGQQVTLSCSPISGHRSVSWYQQTPGQGLQFLFEYFSETQRNKGNFPGRFSGRQFSNSRSEMNVSTLELGDSALYLCASSLERDGTDTQYFGPGTRLTVL.

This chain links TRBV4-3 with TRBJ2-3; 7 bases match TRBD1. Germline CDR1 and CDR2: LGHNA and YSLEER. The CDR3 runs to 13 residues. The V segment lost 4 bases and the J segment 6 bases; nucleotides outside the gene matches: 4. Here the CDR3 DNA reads TGCGCCAGCAGCCTCGAGGGGGCTGATACGCAGTATTTT. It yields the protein CASSLEGADTQYF.

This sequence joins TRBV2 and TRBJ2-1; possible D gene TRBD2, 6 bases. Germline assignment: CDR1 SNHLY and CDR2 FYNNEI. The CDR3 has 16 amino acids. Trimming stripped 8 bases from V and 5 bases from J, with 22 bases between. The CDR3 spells CASRGRGTYADNEQFF. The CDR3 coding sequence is TGTGCCAGCCGGGGGAGAGGGACCTATGCCGACAATGAGCAGTTCTTC.

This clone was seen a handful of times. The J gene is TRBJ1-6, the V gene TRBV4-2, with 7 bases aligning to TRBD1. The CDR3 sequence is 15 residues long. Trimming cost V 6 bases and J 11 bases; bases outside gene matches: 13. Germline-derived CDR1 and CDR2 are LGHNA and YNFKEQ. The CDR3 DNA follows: TGTGCCAGCAGGGAGCAAGGGGGCGCAATACCACCCCTCCACTTT. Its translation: CASREQGGAIPPLHF.

The chain's CDR3 is CASSQGAGEETQYF. Here the CDR3 DNA reads TGTGCCAGCAGCCAAGGAGCGGGGGAGGAGACCCAGTACTTC. The V and J genes are TRBV4-2 and TRBJ2-5, with TRBD2 identical over 8 bases. Unmatched junction bases numbered 3, after V lost 1 base and J lost 5 bases. Germline lookup yields CDR1 LGHNA and CDR2 YNFKEQ. The CDR3 sequence is 14 residues long.

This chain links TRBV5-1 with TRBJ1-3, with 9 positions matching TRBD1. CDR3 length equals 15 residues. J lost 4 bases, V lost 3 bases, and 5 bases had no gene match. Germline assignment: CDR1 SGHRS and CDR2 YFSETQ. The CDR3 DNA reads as TGCGCCAGCAGCTACGGACAGGGGACGGGAAACACCATATATTTT. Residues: CASSYGQGTGNTIYF.

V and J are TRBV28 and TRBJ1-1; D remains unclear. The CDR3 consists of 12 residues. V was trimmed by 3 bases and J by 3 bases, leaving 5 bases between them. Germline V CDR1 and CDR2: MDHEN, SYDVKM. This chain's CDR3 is CASSLSDTEAFF. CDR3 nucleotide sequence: TGTGCCAGCAGTTTGTCGGACACTGAAGCTTTCTTT.

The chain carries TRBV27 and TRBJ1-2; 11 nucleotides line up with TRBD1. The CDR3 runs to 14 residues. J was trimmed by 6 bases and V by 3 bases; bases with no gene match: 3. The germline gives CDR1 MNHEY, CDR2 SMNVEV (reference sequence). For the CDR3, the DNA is TGTGCCAGCAGTTTCCGGACAGGGGGCGATGGCTACACCTTC. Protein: CASSFRTGGDGYTF.

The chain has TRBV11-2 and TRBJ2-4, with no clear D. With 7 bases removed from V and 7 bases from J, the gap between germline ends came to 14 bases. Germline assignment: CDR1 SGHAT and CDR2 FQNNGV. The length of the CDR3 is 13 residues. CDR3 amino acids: CASTHGGKNIQYF. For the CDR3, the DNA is TGTGCCAGCACCCACGGCGGAAAGAACATTCAGTACTTC. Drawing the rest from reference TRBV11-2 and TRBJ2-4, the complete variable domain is EAGVAQSPRYKIIEKRQSVAFWCNPISGHATLYWYQQILGQGPKLLIQFQNNGVVDDSQLPKDRFSAERLKGVDSTLKIQPAKLEDSAVYLCASTHGGKNIQYFGAGTRLSVL.

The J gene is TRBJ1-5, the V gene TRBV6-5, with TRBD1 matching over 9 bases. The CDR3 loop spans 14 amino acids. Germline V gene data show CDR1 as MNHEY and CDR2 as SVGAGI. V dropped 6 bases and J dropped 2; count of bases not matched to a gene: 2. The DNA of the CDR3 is TGTGCCAGCAGGGACAGGGGTGGCAATCAGCCCCAGCATTTT. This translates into CASRDRGGNQPQHF.

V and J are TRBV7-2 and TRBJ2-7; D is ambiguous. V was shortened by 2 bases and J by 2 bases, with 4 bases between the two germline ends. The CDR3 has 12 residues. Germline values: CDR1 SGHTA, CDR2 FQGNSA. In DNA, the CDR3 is TGTGCCAGCAGCTTACAAACCTACGAGCAGTACTTC. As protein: CASSLQTYEQYF. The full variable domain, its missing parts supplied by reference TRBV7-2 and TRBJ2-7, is GAGVSQSPSNKVTEKGKDVELRCDPISGHTALYWYRQSLGQGLEFLIYFQGNSAPDKSGLPSDRFSAERTGGSVSTLTIQRTQQEDSAVYLCASSLQTYEQYFGPGTRLTVT.